One and the same sample provided the 29 T cell receptor beta chains below, sequenced in a study of vaccination effects on CD4 cells after COVID-19. Ahead of sequencing, the ViraFEST assay grew antigen-specific CD4+ T cells using viral peptide pools. It was after roughly ten days of culture that CD4+ T cells were isolated. Between March and December 2020, the person had a SARS-CoV-2 infection that PCR confirmed. No antigen has been identified for these receptors. Assay: immunoSEQ multiplex PCR; the TCRdb copy retains only in-frame clones and omits some. The repertoire holds tens of thousands of clones, with approximately 79% as singletons. This material consisted of CD4+ T cells from PBMCs cultured with SARS-CoV-2 spike peptides, taken before COVID-19 vaccination. The receptors come from a human donor who had a prior SARS-CoV-2 infection.

This clone was recorded once. The chain uses TRBV3-1 (or the pseudogene TRBV3-2) and TRBJ1-2; D ambiguous. V dropped 0 bases and J dropped 8 bases, with 13 bases sitting between them. The V gene's germline CDR1 is LGHDT and CDR2 YNNKEL (reference sequence). The CDR3 spans 14 residues. CDR3: CASSQEVSGAGYTF. DNA of the CDR3: TGTGCCAGCAGCCAAGAGGTATCGGGAGCCGGCTACACCTTC.

This clone appeared a few times. The chain joins TRBV28 to TRBJ1-5; D is unresolved. Trimming left V 2 bases short and J 3 bases short, with 8 bases between. From germline, CDR1 is MDHEN and CDR2 SYDVKM. There are 14 residues in the CDR3. For the CDR3, the DNA is TGTGCCAGCAGTTTAAGTCAGTACAATCAGCCCCAGCATTTT. It translates to CASSLSQYNQPQHF.

The gene calls are TRBV5-1 and TRBJ2-5; D tentatively reads TRBD1 or TRBD2 (5 bases each). This CDR3 is 17 amino acids long. The germline V and J ends were trimmed by 3 bases and 0 bases, with 18 bases remaining between them. CDR1 and CDR2 from the germline V gene are SGHRS and YFSETQ. In DNA, the CDR3 is TGCGCCAGCAGCTCGGGGACCTCATCAAAGCACCAAGAGACCCAGTACTTC. Its translation is CASSSGTSSKHQETQYF. The whole variable domain, remainder taken from reference TRBV5-1 and TRBJ2-5, is KAGVTQTPRYLIKTRGQQVTLSCSPISGHRSVSWYQQTPGQGLQFLFEYFSETQRNKGNFPGRFSGRQFSNSRSEMNVSTLELGDSALYLCASSSGTSSKHQETQYFGPGTRLLVL.

The chain has TRBV21-1 and TRBJ1-2. TRBV21-1 is classified as a pseudogene. CDR3 length: 14 residues. The CDR3 DNA sequence: TGTGCCAGCAGCATCGGGACCCGTGTCTATGGCTACACCTTC. Its translation: CASSIGTRVYGYTF.

Details on this clone: A read error may produce the germline difference seen at one junction end. The V and J genes are TRBV7-7 and TRBJ2-2, with D perhaps TRBD2 (5 bases). This CDR3 spans 16 amino acids. The germline CDR1 and CDR2 sequences are SSHAT and FNYEAQ (reference sequence). The CDR3 DNA sequence: TGTGCTAGCAGCTTAGGAGTCCCCGGGATGGGCGGGGAGCTGTTTTTT. Amino acids: CASSLGVPGMGGELFF.

This clone was found once. The gene calls are TRBV19 and TRBJ1-1; D perhaps matches TRBD1 (5 bases). Trimming took off 5 bases at V and 0 bases at J, with 13 bases between the two ends. Per germline, CDR1 LNHDA and CDR2 SQIVND (reference sequence). The CDR3 contains 15 residues. CDR3 residues: CASSDRGRLNTEAFF. DNA of the CDR3: TGTGCCAGTAGTGATAGGGGAAGGCTGAACACTGAAGCTTTCTTT.

This rearrangement joins TRBV7-2 to TRBJ1-2; D is possibly TRBD1 (6 bases). V lost 4 bases and J lost 3, with 12 bases in between. CDR1 and CDR2 (germline): SGHTA, FQGNSA. This CDR3 contains 14 residues. The CDR3 coding sequence is TGTGCCAGCAGCTACGGACAGCAAGACTATGGCTACACCTTC. Its protein is CASSYGQQDYGYTF.

The J gene is TRBJ1-1, the V gene TRBV2, with 10 bases aligning to TRBD1. The CDR3 contains 15 residues. Germline V lookup: CDR1 SNHLY, CDR2 FYNNEI. Unmatched junction bases numbered 8, after V lost 5 bases and J lost 5 bases. In nucleotides, the CDR3 is TGTGCCAGCAGTAAAACCGGGACAGGGGATACTGAAGCTTTCTTT. It specifies CASSKTGTGDTEAFF.

The gene calls are TRBV6-5 and TRBJ2-7; a weak D match, TRBD1 (6 bases). Germline V gene lookup returns CDR1 MNHEY and CDR2 SVGAGI. The CDR3 is 13 residues long. V gave up 7 bases and J gave up 6 bases, with 16 bases separating them. This chain's CDR3 is CASKPEQGAEQYF. The CDR3 DNA sequence: TGTGCCAGCAAACCAGAACAGGGTGCCGAGCAGTACTTC.

The chain has TRBV6-5 and TRBJ1-4; 9 bases map to TRBD1. CDR3 length: 15 amino acids. From germline, CDR1 is MNHEY and CDR2 SVGAGI. Unmatched junction bases numbered 9, after V lost 6 bases and J lost 7 bases. For the CDR3, the DNA is TGTGCCAGCAGGGACCCGGGACAGGGACCTGAAAAACTGTTTTTT. Protein sequence: CASRDPGQGPEKLFF.

This clone was seen only a few times. V usage is TRBV5-4 and J usage is TRBJ1-1; a weak D match, TRBD1 (6 bases). The V end was cut by 0 bases, the J end by 0 bases, with 15 bases between. In germline, CDR1 is SGHNT, CDR2 YYREEE (reference sequence). CDR3 length: 17 amino acids. CDR3 bases: TGTGCCAGCAGCTTGGCCGGGGGCAGGCTCATGAACACTGAAGCTTTCTTT. Translation: CASSLAGGRLMNTEAFF.

The chain has TRBV4-1 and TRBJ1-5, with TRBD1 identical over 9 bases. Germline assignment: CDR1 MGHRA and CDR2 YSYEKL. Losses at the gene ends were 3 bases for V and 6 bases for J; bases not matched to a gene: 12. The CDR3 length is 17 residues. Here the CDR3 DNA reads TGCGCCAGCAGCCAGCCACAACAGGGGGCTGTCGGTCAGCCCCAGCATTTT. It codes for CASSQPQQGAVGQPQHF.

The rearrangement uses TRBV6-6 and TRBJ2-1; no reliable D call. Germline V gives CDR1 MNHNY, CDR2 SVGAGI (reference sequence). The V and J ends lost 0 bases and 7 bases respectively, with 13 bases between them. The CDR3 is 15 amino acids. The CDR3 DNA is TGTGCCAGCAGTTACTCTCGCGGCGTTAGAAATGAGCAGTTCTTC. It translates to CASSYSRGVRNEQFF.

This clone was seen more than once but under ten times. CDR3 nucleotides: TGTGCCAGCAGCACCCGGGACAGGGTAAATGAGCAGTTCTTC. The encoded protein is CASSTRDRVNEQFF. The rearrangement links TRBV11-3 to TRBJ2-1; 9 nucleotides match TRBD1. CDR3 length: 14 residues. Unmatched junction bases numbered 6, after V lost 5 bases and J lost 7 bases. The germline V gene encodes CDR1 SGHNT and CDR2 YENEEA.

The rearrangement joins TRBV2 to TRBJ2-7; no reliable D call. The germline CDR1 and CDR2 sequences are SNHLY and FYNNEI. Trimming stripped 2 bases from V and 6 bases from J, with 5 bases between. The CDR3 consists of 11 residues. DNA for the CDR3: TGTGCCAGCAGTGAAAATGCCGAGCAGTACTTC. Protein product: CASSENAEQYF. Full variable domain (remainder filled in from reference TRBV2 and TRBJ2-7): EPEVTQTPSHQVTQMGQEVILRCVPISNHLYFYWYRQILGQKVEFLVSFYNNEISEKSEIFDDQFSVERPDGSNFTLKIRSTKLEDSAMYFCASSENAEQYFGPGTRLTVT.

This clone was seen once. The chain joins TRBV10-3 to TRBJ1-3; TRBD1 matches at 8 bases. V gave up 4 bases and J gave up 7 bases; unmatched junction bases: 6. Germline V CDR1 and CDR2: ENHRY, SYGVKD. This CDR3 has 14 residues. CDR3 coding DNA: TGTGCCATCAGTGTGGGGACAGGTGGGAACACCATATATTTT. Translation gives CAISVGTGGNTIYF.

The chain uses TRBV5-4 and TRBJ2-7; D is perhaps TRBD2 (6 bases). V shed 2 bases and J shed 0 bases, with 9 bases lying between them. The CDR3 length is 14 residues. Per the germline V gene, CDR1 is SGHNT and CDR2 is YYREEE (reference sequence). CDR3 bases: TGTGCCAGCAGCTTACCAGCGGGCTCCTACGAGCAGTACTTC. It yields the protein CASSLPAGSYEQYF.

Points on this clone: The sample contains more than one DNA sequence encoding this CDR3. J is TRBJ2-3 and V is TRBV20-1; D is uncertain. Germline-derived CDR1 and CDR2 are DFQATT and SNEGSKA (reference sequence). Deletions cut 3 bases from V and 3 bases from J, with 4 bases between. CDR3 length: 11 amino acids. DNA of the CDR3: TGCAGTGCTAGCCGAACAGATACGCAGTATTTT. Translation gives CSASRTDTQYF.

The rearrangement uses TRBV11-1 and TRBJ1-5; no clear D. CDR1 SGHAT and CDR2 FQDESV come from the germline V gene (reference sequence). Trimming took 8 bases from V and 7 from J, leaving 6 bases between them. There are 10 residues in the CDR3. The CDR3: CASPGQPQHF. The CDR3 nucleotides are TGTGCCAGCCCCGGGCAGCCCCAGCATTTT. Filled out from reference TRBV11-1 and TRBJ1-5, the complete variable domain reads EAEVAQSPRYKITEKSQAVAFWCDPISGHATLYWYRQILGQGPELLVQFQDESVVDDSQLPKDRFSAERLKGVDSTLKIQPAELGDSAMYLCASPGQPQHFGDGTRLSIL.

The chain carries TRBV24-1 and TRBJ2-1; 8 bases map to TRBD2. The CDR3 has 14 residues. The ends lost 6 bases at V and 5 bases at J; junction bases unmatched: 5. CDR1 and CDR2 (germline): KGHDR, SFDVKD. The chain's CDR3 is CATSYSGTNNEQFF. The CDR3 DNA reads TGTGCCACCAGTTATAGCGGGACGAACAATGAGCAGTTCTTC.

J is TRBJ1-1 and V is TRBV5-5; D is perhaps TRBD1 (5 bases). V lost 1 base and J lost 4, with 11 bases in between. The germline gives CDR1 SGHKS, CDR2 YYEKEE (reference sequence). This CDR3 has 14 residues. This CDR3 is CASSLYRGSTEAFF. The CDR3 region has the DNA TGTGCCAGCAGCTTGTATCGGGGGAGCACTGAAGCTTTCTTT.

The rearrangement uses TRBV7-3 and TRBJ2-3; 7 bases line up with TRBD2. The CDR3 is 15 amino acids. Germline CDR1 is SGHTA and CDR2 is FQGTGA. With 3 bases clipped from V and 1 base from J, the junction kept 4 bases outside the gene matches. In nucleotides, the CDR3 is TGTGCCAGCAGCTTGGGGGGGGACGGCACAGATACGCAGTATTTT. Translated, it gives CASSLGGDGTDTQYF.

The chain links TRBV24-1 to TRBJ1-2; 8 nucleotides align to TRBD1. Germline CDR1 KGHDR, CDR2 SFDVKD. The CDR3 runs to 17 residues. V shed 5 bases and J 1 base; nucleotides not matched to a gene: 11. As DNA, the CDR3 is TGTGCCACCAGTGTTGACAGGGGAAAAAAAGATAACTATGGCTACACCTTC. Its protein is CATSVDRGKKDNYGYTF.

This clone came up once. This rearrangement joins TRBV10-3 to TRBJ2-5, with unresolved D. The germline CDR1 and CDR2 sequences are ENHRY and SYGVKD. V shed 8 bases and J shed 3 bases, with 10 bases lying between them. The CDR3 has 12 amino acids. CDR3 bases: TGTGCCATCGGAACGGATGAAGAGACCCAGTACTTC. Amino acid sequence: CAIGTDEETQYF.

In this sample, this clone turned up a few times. This chain links TRBV7-9 with TRBJ1-5; TRBD1 aligns across 8 bases. Per the germline V gene, CDR1 is SEHNR and CDR2 is FQNEAQ (reference sequence). This CDR3 spans 15 amino acids. With 5 bases clipped from V and 6 bases from J, the junction kept 9 bases outside the gene matches. In DNA, the CDR3 is TGTGCCAGCAGCGCCACCACAGGGGGAGGTCAGCCCCAGCATTTT. Its protein is CASSATTGGGQPQHF.

This chain uses TRBV3-1 (or the pseudogene TRBV3-2) with TRBJ2-2; 10 nucleotides line up with TRBD2. V was pared by 2 bases and J by 4 bases, with 1 base of the junction left unmatched. The germline gives CDR1 LGHDT, CDR2 YNNKEL (reference sequence). The CDR3 covers 15 residues. The CDR3 here is CASSQSGRATGELFF. The CDR3 DNA follows: TGTGCCAGCAGCCAAAGCGGGAGGGCCACCGGGGAGCTGTTTTTT.

The V gene is TRBV15, the J gene TRBJ2-1, with D possibly being TRBD1 or TRBD2 (6 bases each). Germline values: CDR1 LNHNV, CDR2 YYDKDF (reference sequence). V was pared by 0 bases and J by 2 bases, with 14 bases between. CDR3 length: 17 residues. CDR3 in amino acids: CATSRDRRGATYNEQFF. CDR3 in DNA: TGTGCCACCAGCAGAGATCGGAGGGGGGCCACCTACAATGAGCAGTTCTTC.

The chain combines TRBV24-1 with TRBJ2-7; no clear D. V gave up 5 bases and J gave up 0 bases, with 16 bases separating them. Germline assignment: CDR1 KGHDR and CDR2 SFDVKD. This CDR3 has 16 amino acids. CDR3 sequence reads: CATSGVTARGSYEQYF. The CDR3, as DNA: TGTGCCACCAGTGGCGTGACTGCCAGAGGCTCCTACGAGCAGTACTTC.

The J gene is TRBJ1-2, the V gene TRBV18; D is unclear. Looked up from germline, CDR1 is KGHSH and CDR2 is LQKENI. V was cut by 0 bases and J by 8 bases, with 16 bases left in between. The CDR3 covers 15 residues. This CDR3 is CASSPPTSQSRGYTF. The CDR3 region has the DNA TGTGCCAGCTCACCACCGACGTCCCAGTCGCGAGGCTACACCTTC. Variable domain in full (rest from reference TRBV18 and TRBJ1-2): NAGVMQNPRHLVRRRGQEARLRCSPMKGHSHVYWYRQLPEEGLKFMVYLQKENIIDESGMPKERFSAEFPKEGPSILRIQQVVRGDSAAYFCASSPPTSQSRGYTFGSGTRLTVV.